What follows describes a single TCR beta chain. Its specificity is not known. The CDR3 consists of 13 residues. Germline V gene lookup returns CDR1 GTSNPN and CDR2 SVGIG (reference sequence). With 4 bases clipped from V and 4 bases from J, the junction kept 5 bases outside the gene matches. The PCR made use of 60 Vbeta and 13 Jbeta primers. The protocol was immunoSEQ multiplex PCR, while the TCRdb copy is restricted to in-frame clones and leaves out a portion. Of under 200,000 clones listed, around 79% are singletons. The data are from a study of cytomegalovirus exposure and HLA in healthy donors. Study-level findings and limits: Presence/absence analyses treated sequencing depth as roughly uniform across donors. According to an earlier analysis, most TCR beta V segments yielded productive rearrangements about 87% or about 30% of the time. Generally TCR sequences proved uncommon, though certain public TCRs appeared in numerous donors.

The sample taken for sequencing was PBMCs. J is TRBJ2-5 and V is TRBV30; 8 bases are a match to TRBD2. The TCR was taken from a middle-aged man in good health and CMV-seronegative. As DNA, the CDR3 is TGTGCCTGGATCGGGGGGGCCGGAGAGACCCAGTACTTC. Residues: CAWIGGAGETQYF.